Following are 21 T cell receptor beta chains from one sample sequenced in a study. TCRdb reanalysed the RT-PCR reads using MiXCR and keeps one entry per CDR3 protein. The table has about 680,000 distinct CDR3 sequences, 13% to 15% seen once. Input material: memory CD4+ T cells from blood. The receptors were sampled from a female donor in good health, serving as a healthy control.

V and J are TRBV6-2 or TRBV6-3 and TRBJ1-5, with D possibly TRBD1 on 5 matching bases. This CDR3 comprises 14 residues. Trimming cost V 4 bases and J 3 bases, with 10 bases left between them. The germline CDR1 and CDR2 sequences are MNHEY and SVGEGT. CDR3 coding DNA: TGTGCCAGCAGTTCCTGGACATCCAATCAGCCCCAGCATTTT. Translating gives CASSSWTSNQPQHF.

This clonotype has just a few counts. The chain joins TRBV5-1 to TRBJ1-6; D not certain. Trimming left V 0 bases short and J 8 bases short, with 12 bases between. This CDR3 spans 15 amino acids. Germline V gene lookup returns CDR1 SGHRS and CDR2 YFSETQ. The CDR3 DNA reads as TGCGCCAGCAGCTTGGAAGCAGCCGAGTATTCACCCCTCCACTTT. Its protein is CASSLEAAEYSPLHF.

This clonotype was seen many times. The DNA of the CDR3 is TGCGCCAGCAGCAAGGGAGAGAACACTGAAGCTTTCTTT. Protein: CASSKGENTEAFF. The chain carries TRBV5-1 and TRBJ1-1; D remains ambiguous. CDR3 size: 13 residues. Trimming took 4 bases from V and 1 from J, leaving 8 bases between them. The V gene's germline CDR1 is SGHRS and CDR2 YFSETQ.

V and J are TRBV6-1 and TRBJ1-3; TRBD1 might be the D (5 bases). There are 15 residues in the CDR3. V was clipped by 3 bases and J by 4 bases, with 13 bases between them. The germline CDR1 and CDR2 sequences are MNHNS and SASEGT. In DNA form, the CDR3 reads TGTGCCAGCAGTGACGTCGGGACTGCCGGAAACACCATATATTTT. Its translation: CASSDVGTAGNTIYF.

This clonotype was counted ten times or more. The chain links TRBV20-1 to TRBJ1-5; maybe TRBD1 (6 bases). From germline, CDR1 is DFQATT and CDR2 SNEGSKA (reference sequence). CDR3 length: 13 residues. The V end was cut by 2 bases, the J end by 2 bases, with 7 bases between. The CDR3 nucleotides are TGCAGTGCTAGAAGACAGGGCAATCAGCCCCAGCATTTT. Translated, it gives CSARRQGNQPQHF.

The chain is built from TRBV12-3 or TRBV12-4 and TRBJ1-2; 7 bases are shared with TRBD1. The CDR3 has 13 amino acids. With V trimmed by 3 bases and J by 8 bases, 6 bases remained unmatched. The CDR3 nucleotides read TGTGCCAGCAGTTTGGGACAGAGAGTGGGCTACACCTTC. It yields the protein CASSLGQRVGYTF.

The V gene is TRBV6-1, the J gene TRBJ1-1; 7 bases map to TRBD1. Germline loops: CDR1 MNHNS, CDR2 SASEGT. The CDR3 loop spans 17 amino acids. With V trimmed by 0 bases and J by 1 base, 8 bases remained unmatched. CDR3 bases: TGTGCCAGCAGTGAAGCGAGCCCGGGACAGACGAACACTGAAGCTTTCTTT. Its translation is CASSEASPGQTNTEAFF.

V and J are TRBV12-5 and TRBJ2-3, with D perhaps given as TRBD1 or TRBD2 (5 bases each). This CDR3 comprises 16 residues. Between the trimmed V and J ends, which lost 2 bases and 11 bases, there was a span of 23 bases. Germline CDR1 LGHNT, CDR2 FRNRAP. This CDR3 is CASGLSTGTAAMKQYF. CDR3 DNA: TGTGCTAGTGGTTTGTCTACCGGGACGGCCGCAATGAAGCAGTATTTT.

This clonotype has just a few counts. This chain connects TRBV6-1 to TRBJ2-2; D might be TRBD2 (5 bases). V was trimmed by 6 bases and J by 0 bases, leaving 11 bases between them. CDR1 and CDR2 (germline): MNHNS, SASEGT. The CDR3 loop spans 15 amino acids. Here the CDR3 DNA reads TGTGCCAGCAGATGGGAGACGGCGAACACCGGGGAGCTGTTTTTT. This codes for CASRWETANTGELFF.

The rearrangement links TRBV9 to TRBJ2-3, with D possibly TRBD2 on 5 matching bases. The CDR3 extends over 15 amino acids. V was pared by 0 bases and J by 1 base, with 9 bases between. Germline V gene data show CDR1 as SGDLS and CDR2 as YYNGEE. The CDR3 sequence is CASSVVAGGTDTQYF. CDR3 DNA: TGTGCCAGCAGCGTAGTGGCCGGGGGCACAGATACGCAGTATTTT. The full variable domain, completed using reference TRBV9 and TRBJ2-3, is DSGVTQTPKHLITATGQRVTLRCSPRSGDLSVYWYQQSLDQGLQFLIQYYNGEERAKGNILERFSAQQFPDLHSELNLSSLELGDSALYFCASSVVAGGTDTQYFGPGTRLTVL.

V is TRBV24-1 and J is TRBJ1-1; tentatively, D is TRBD1 (5 bases). The germline V and J ends were trimmed by 4 bases and 5 bases, with 13 bases remaining between them. The CDR3 loop spans 14 amino acids. CDR1 and CDR2 from the germline V gene are KGHDR and SFDVKD. The CDR3 loop is CATSEGRTGTEAFF. The CDR3 DNA follows: TGTGCCACCAGTGAGGGGCGGACGGGGACTGAAGCTTTCTTT.

This clonotype was seen a few times. The chain combines TRBV5-1 with TRBJ2-7, with D tentatively TRBD1 or TRBD2 (5 bases each). The germline CDR1 and CDR2 sequences are SGHRS and YFSETQ. CDR3 length equals 15 residues. The V end lost 0 bases, the J end lost 0 bases, and 10 bases lay between the germline ends. DNA of the CDR3: TGCGCCAGCAGCTTGGGTTGGGGGAGCTCCTACGAGCAGTACTTC. Its translation is CASSLGWGSSYEQYF.

This chain joins TRBV12-3 or TRBV12-4 and TRBJ1-2, with a tentative D call TRBD1 (5 bases). The CDR3 totals 16 residues. The germline V and J ends were trimmed by 1 base and 0 bases, with 12 bases remaining between them. CDR3 in DNA: TGTGCCAGCAGTTTAGGGAGGGGAGAAGCTAACTATGGCTACACCTTC. Translating it yields CASSLGRGEANYGYTF.

The J gene is TRBJ2-5, the V gene TRBV12-3 or TRBV12-4; 9 nucleotides agree with TRBD1. This CDR3 spans 14 amino acids. V trimming: 4 bases; J trimming: 4 bases; junction bases outside the gene matches: 4. CDR3 in DNA: TGTGCCAGCAGTTCGTTGGACAGGGGAGAGACCCAGTACTTC. Translating it yields CASSSLDRGETQYF.

This clonotype was observed a handful of times. The V gene is TRBV5-1, the J gene TRBJ1-1; D gene ambiguous. Germline V gene sequence: CDR1 SGHRS, CDR2 YFSETQ. The V gene lost 2 bases and the J gene lost 3 bases, with 8 bases spanning the gap. The CDR3 sequence is 13 residues long. CDR3 DNA: TGCGCCAGCAGCTTCGGGATGGACACTGAAGCTTTCTTT. It yields the protein CASSFGMDTEAFF.

This clonotype was seen more than once but under ten times. V is TRBV5-1 and J is TRBJ1-1; D gene unclear. The germline V gene has CDR1 SGHRS and CDR2 YFSETQ. This CDR3 contains 14 residues. V was pared by 0 bases and J by 3 bases, with 9 bases between. The chain's CDR3 is CASSLEAPYTEAFF. The CDR3 bases are TGCGCCAGCAGCTTGGAGGCGCCATACACTGAAGCTTTCTTT.

The chain couples TRBV18 to TRBJ2-3; D might be TRBD1 (6 bases). The V end was cut by 1 base, the J end by 4 bases, with 12 bases between. Germline loops: CDR1 KGHSH, CDR2 LQKENI. The CDR3 contains 15 residues. This CDR3 reads CASSPRQAASDTQYF. CDR3 nucleotide sequence: TGTGCCAGCTCACCACGACAGGCGGCCTCAGATACGCAGTATTTT.

This clonotype was detected many times. This chain uses TRBV7-2 with TRBJ1-2, with D perhaps TRBD1 (6 bases). CDR3 length: 13 amino acids. CDR1 and CDR2 from the germline V gene are SGHTA and FQGNSA. V lost 1 base and J lost 7, with 10 bases in between. The CDR3 region has the DNA TGTGCCAGCAGCTTAGTGGGGGGGCGTGGCTACACCTTC. Protein sequence: CASSLVGGRGYTF.

This clonotype was seen repeatedly, ten times or more. V and J are TRBV27 and TRBJ2-5; D is uncertain. The V end was cut by 4 bases, the J end by 2 bases, with 11 bases between. CDR1 and CDR2 from the germline V gene are MNHEY and SMNVEV (reference sequence). The CDR3 has 14 amino acids. In DNA, the CDR3 is TGTGCCAGCAGTTCCCCCAACCATCAAGAGACCCAGTACTTC. Protein: CASSSPNHQETQYF.

This clonotype was picked up a small number of times. The chain combines TRBV18 with TRBJ1-4; perhaps TRBD1 as D (6 bases). Germline CDR1 KGHSH, CDR2 LQKENI. The CDR3 has 16 residues. V was cut by 5 bases and J by 0 bases, with 13 bases left in between. The CDR3 nucleotides read TGTGCCAGCTCAACACAAGGACAGACAACTAATGAAAAACTGTTTTTT. This codes for CASSTQGQTTNEKLFF.

The V gene is TRBV7-8, the J gene TRBJ2-2; TRBD2 agrees at 11 bases. Trimming took 5 bases from V and 5 from J; bases not matched to a gene: 4. CDR1 and CDR2 (germline): SGHVS, FQNEAQ. This CDR3 comprises 15 residues. The CDR3: CASSLLAGVTGELFF. CDR3 bases: TGTGCCAGCAGCCTACTAGCGGGGGTGACCGGGGAGCTGTTTTTT.